This is a list of T cell receptor beta chains from one sample in a study of blood T cell repertoires in COVID-19. Here immunoSEQ multiplex PCR was the method, and the copy in TCRdb shows in-frame clones only, minus some. The sample lists a few hundred thousand clones, about 92% occurring once. The sample was PBMCs or T cells enriched from blood (not recorded which). The receptors come from a man aged 18 to 30 who had recovered from COVID-19. Both conserved end residues are part of each CDR3. Fields, in order: D gene, CDR3 length, clone size, V gene, J gene, CDR3 DNA, CDR3 protein. A D gene is named only where the DNA matches it firmly. The size field is filled for only some rows; it gives once, few, many or a size class.

d_call: NA; cdr3_length: 15; clone_size: NA; v_call: TRBV19; j_call: TRBJ1-1; cdr3_nt: TGTGCCAGTAATGGGGCAGGGCAGAGGAACACTGAAGCTTTCTTT; cdr3_aa: CASNGAGQRNTEAFF
d_call: NA; cdr3_length: 13; clone_size: once; v_call: TRBV19; j_call: TRBJ2-1; cdr3_nt: TGTGCCAGTAAAGGGCTGGCGGGGAATGAGCAGTTCTTC; cdr3_aa: CASKGLAGNEQFF
d_call: NA; cdr3_length: 13; clone_size: NA; v_call: TRBV5-1; j_call: TRBJ2-5; cdr3_nt: TGCGCCAGCGGGAAGGAAGGGGGAGAGACCCAGTACTTC; cdr3_aa: CASGKEGGETQYF
d_call: NA; cdr3_length: 15; clone_size: NA; v_call: TRBV5-4; j_call: TRBJ1-3; cdr3_nt: TGTGCCAGCAGCACCGACGGGGTCTCTGGAAACACCATATATTTT; cdr3_aa: CASSTDGVSGNTIYF
d_call: NA; cdr3_length: 14; clone_size: once; v_call: TRBV24-1; j_call: TRBJ2-2; cdr3_nt: TGTGCCACCAGTGATTTTACTAGAACCGGGGAGCTGTTTTTT; cdr3_aa: CATSDFTRTGELFF
d_call: TRBD1; cdr3_length: 14; clone_size: NA; v_call: TRBV11-2; j_call: TRBJ1-2; cdr3_nt: TGTGCCAGCAGCTTGGGGACAGGGGGTTATGGCTACACCTTC; cdr3_aa: CASSLGTGGYGYTF
d_call: TRBD2; cdr3_length: 14; clone_size: few; v_call: TRBV5-1; j_call: TRBJ2-3; cdr3_nt: TGCGCCAGCAGCGTTGCGGGGGGCACAGATACGCAGTATTTT; cdr3_aa: CASSVAGGTDTQYF
d_call: NA; cdr3_length: 16; clone_size: NA; v_call: TRBV6-5; j_call: TRBJ2-3; cdr3_nt: TGTGCCAGCAGTTTGGGGGCCCAGTTTAAAACAGATACGCAGTATTTT; cdr3_aa: CASSLGAQFKTDTQYF
d_call: NA; cdr3_length: 14; clone_size: NA; v_call: TRBV9; j_call: TRBJ1-2; cdr3_nt: TGTGCCAGCAGCGTAGACCGGGGAAGCTATGGCTACACCTTC; cdr3_aa: CASSVDRGSYGYTF
d_call: NA; cdr3_length: 12; clone_size: NA; v_call: TRBV6-5; j_call: TRBJ2-1; cdr3_nt: TGTGCCAGTGGACATCTTCGGGGGGAGCAGTTCTTC; cdr3_aa: CASGHLRGEQFF